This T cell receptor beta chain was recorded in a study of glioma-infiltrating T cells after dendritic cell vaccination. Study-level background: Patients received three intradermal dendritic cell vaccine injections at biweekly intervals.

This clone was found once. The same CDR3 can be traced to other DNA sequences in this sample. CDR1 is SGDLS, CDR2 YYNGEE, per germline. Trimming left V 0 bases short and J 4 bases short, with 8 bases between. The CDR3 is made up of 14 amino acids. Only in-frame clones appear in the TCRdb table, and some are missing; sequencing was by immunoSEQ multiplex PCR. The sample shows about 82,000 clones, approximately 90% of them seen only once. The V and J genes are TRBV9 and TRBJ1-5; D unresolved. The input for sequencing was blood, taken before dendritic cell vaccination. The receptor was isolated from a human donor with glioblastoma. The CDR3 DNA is TGTGCCAGCAGCGTAGGAACAGTAAATCAGCCCCAGCATTTT. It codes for CASSVGTVNQPQHF.